This T cell receptor beta chain stems from a study of shared clonotypes between healthy human individuals. Of note for this clone: Its antigen is still unknown.

Libraries were prepared by immunoSEQ multiplex PCR; TCRdb keeps only in-frame clonotypes and omits some of them. In the table there are over a million clones, roughly 96% of which are singletons. Study findings and constraints: Since donors were few, the genetic and exposure-history diversity represented was limited.

Germline assignment: CDR1 LGHNA and CDR2 YNFKEQ. Trimming stripped 0 bases from V and 3 bases from J, with 12 bases between. The CDR3 consists of 15 residues. Healthy HIV-negative adults with no recent acute infections or vaccinations were recruited as donors. This TCR derives from a man younger than 40 in good health. The chain recombines TRBV4-2 with TRBJ2-7; TRBD1 is a possible D gene (5 bases). What was sequenced was naive CD4+ T cells sorted from blood. Subset of the sample: CD45RA+ positively selected. The CDR3 nucleotides are TGTGCCAGCAGCCAAGATTCGGCAGGGTTCTACGAGCAGTACTTC. Translated, it gives CASSQDSAGFYEQYF.